The clone carrying this T cell receptor (beta chain) was picked up many times. Its antigen is undetermined. This sample is drawn from a study of T cells in Graves' hyperthyroidism and ophthalmopathy. What was amplified from RNA transcripts were TCR beta CDR3 regions. Initially, a first-round RT-PCR of the TCR CDR3 employed the HTBI primer set. TCRdb re-called the multiplex PCR reads through MiXCR, storing one row per CDR3 protein. The table records under 300,000 distinct CDR3 sequences, 13% to 15% of them present only once. Study conclusions and caveats: Most thyroid clonotypes with frequency above 0.001 were detected in blood.

Deletions cut 1 base from V and 3 bases from J, with 19 bases between. The CDR3 spans 17 residues. The germline CDR1 and CDR2 sequences are LGHNA and YNFKEQ. The sample was blood. The sequence was obtained from a woman aged 40 to 55 with Graves' hyperthyroidism that later progressed to Graves' ophthalmopathy. The rearrangement links TRBV4-2 to TRBJ2-7, with D possibly being TRBD1 (6 bases). The CDR3 region is CASSQASGAGVGYEQYF. The CDR3 DNA sequence: TGTGCCAGCAGCCAAGCTTCAGGGGCAGGGGTCGGCTACGAGCAGTACTTC.